Presented here are 15 T cell receptor beta chains from one specimen sequenced in a study of cytomegalovirus exposure and HLA in healthy donors. The primer mix had 60 Vbeta and 13 Jbeta primers. Produced via immunoSEQ multiplex PCR; TCRdb's table is partial and in-frame only. Found here are around 64,000 clones, about 70% of them singletons; the top ten hold about 20%. Material: PBMCs. The receptors were sampled from a woman aged 25 to 45 in good health and CMV-seropositive.

This clone appeared a few times. The chain couples TRBV6-1 to TRBJ2-7, with D hard to call. Trimming left V 2 bases short and J 3 bases short, with 8 bases between. CDR3 size: 13 residues. From germline, CDR1 is MNHNS and CDR2 SASEGT. The CDR3 DNA reads as TGTGCCAGCAGTGAATCGAACAACTACGAGCAGTACTTC. Amino acids: CASSESNNYEQYF.

The chain is built from TRBV19 and TRBJ2-5; 9 positions match TRBD1. This CDR3 is built from 15 residues. V shed 4 bases and J 5 bases; nucleotides not matched to a gene: 8. Germline V CDR1 and CDR2: LNHDA, SQIVND (reference sequence). CDR3 coding DNA: TGTGCCAGTAGTACGCAGGGACAGGGCTGGGAGACCCAGTACTTC. Protein sequence: CASSTQGQGWETQYF.

A word on this clone: A junction boundary mismatches the germline segment, possibly from a read error. The sample contains more than one DNA sequence encoding this CDR3. This chain uses TRBV6-5 with TRBJ1-1; possible D gene TRBD1, 5 bases. The CDR3 has 13 amino acids. Germline values: CDR1 MNHEY, CDR2 SVGAGI. CDR3 sequence reads: CASRDIGYTEAFF. CDR3 nucleotide sequence: TGTGCCAGCAGGGACATTGGGTACACTGAGGCTTTCTTT.

The gene calls are TRBV30 and TRBJ2-6; no clear D. The CDR3 loop spans 16 amino acids. Deletions cut 4 bases from V and 4 bases from J, with 17 bases between. Germline CDR1 reads GTSNPN; CDR2 reads SVGIG (reference sequence). This chain's CDR3 is CAWTPGRVRGANVLTF. The CDR3 bases are TGTGCCTGGACCCCCGGCCGGGTGAGAGGGGCCAACGTCCTGACTTTC.

This rearrangement joins TRBV7-2 to TRBJ1-1; 8 bases are a match to TRBD1. This CDR3 is built from 14 residues. With V trimmed by 5 bases and J by 5 bases, 7 bases remained unmatched. The V gene's germline CDR1 is SGHTA and CDR2 FQGNSA. The CDR3 DNA is TGTGCCAGCAGCACCGGACAGGGCTGGACTGAAGCTTTCTTT. It yields the protein CASSTGQGWTEAFF.

The chain is built from TRBV7-9 and TRBJ1-5; 7 bases map to TRBD1. J lost 4 bases, V lost 1 base, and 1 base had no gene match. Germline CDR1 and CDR2: SEHNR and FQNEAQ (reference sequence). The CDR3 totals 14 residues. DNA for the CDR3: TGTGCCAGCAGCTTAGAGGGGGCTAATCAGCCCCAGCATTTT. It encodes CASSLEGANQPQHF.

This rearrangement joins TRBV30 to TRBJ1-4; no reliable D call. Germline loops: CDR1 GTSNPN, CDR2 SVGIG (reference sequence). The CDR3 contains 13 residues. V was clipped by 0 bases and J by 8 bases, with 10 bases between them. Here the CDR3 DNA reads TGTGCCTGGAGTGTAGGAGTGGTGGAAAAACTGTTTTTT. It is translated as CAWSVGVVEKLFF.

V usage is TRBV10-1 and J usage is TRBJ2-1, with TRBD1 matching over 10 bases. This CDR3 spans 15 amino acids. The germline gives CDR1 WNHNN, CDR2 SYGVQD (reference sequence). V lost 2 bases, J lost 6 bases, and 4 bases stayed unmatched. In DNA form, the CDR3 reads TGCGCCAGCAGTGAGGTTGGACAGGGGGTCAATGAGCAGTTCTTC. Translation gives CASSEVGQGVNEQFF.

This chain joins TRBV30 and TRBJ1-1; 7 nucleotides agree with TRBD1. This CDR3 comprises 14 residues. J lost 4 bases, V lost 3 bases, and 8 bases had no gene match. Germline-derived CDR1 and CDR2 are GTSNPN and SVGIG (reference sequence). Here the CDR3 DNA reads TGTGCCTGGAGCCCCGACAGGGCGGGCACTGAAGCTTTCTTT. Translating gives CAWSPDRAGTEAFF.

The chain uses TRBV29-1 and TRBJ2-5; TRBD2 might be the D (7 bases). V lost 4 bases and J lost 4, with 13 bases in between. CDR1 SQVTM and CDR2 ANQGSEA come from the germline V gene. The CDR3 sequence is 13 residues long. CDR3 sequence: CSVVRGAGETQYF. In DNA form, the CDR3 reads TGCAGCGTTGTACGGGGGGCGGGAGAGACCCAGTACTTC.

The genes are TRBV28 and TRBJ1-1; 7 bases agree with TRBD1. The CDR3 covers 14 residues. The ends lost 4 bases at V and 11 bases at J; junction bases unmatched: 13. Germline V CDR1 and CDR2: MDHEN, SYDVKM. The CDR3 nucleotides are TGTGCCAGCAGTTCCCCTCCGACAGGGATTACGGCTTTCTTT. Protein sequence: CASSSPPTGITAFF. Full variable domain (remainder filled in from reference TRBV28 and TRBJ1-1): DVKVTQSSRYLVKRTGEKVFLECVQDMDHENMFWYRQDPGLGLRLIYFSYDVKMKEKGDIPEGYSVSREKKERFSLILESASTNQTSMYLCASSSPPTGITAFFGQGTRLTVV.

This chain connects TRBV7-6 to TRBJ2-1; 9 bases are shared with TRBD2. The CDR3 covers 18 residues. CDR1 is SGHVS and CDR2 is FNYEAQ in the germline V gene. Trimming took 0 bases from V and 8 from J; bases not matched to a gene: 14. The CDR3 sequence is CASSLARPVGTSLDEQFF. The CDR3 DNA follows: TGTGCCAGCAGCTTAGCTCGACCGGTAGGGACTAGCTTAGATGAGCAGTTCTTC.

The chain employs TRBV6-5 and TRBJ2-7, with TRBD1 as a possible D gene (6 bases). CDR1 is MNHEY, CDR2 SVGAGI, per germline. Trimming cost V 4 bases and J 0 bases, with 13 bases left between them. The CDR3 is 15 amino acids. The CDR3 DNA sequence: TGTGCCAGCAGTTCAGGACAGACCCTCTCCTACGAGCAGTACTTC. Translation gives CASSSGQTLSYEQYF.

This clone was recorded a few times. V gene TRBV29-1 combines with J gene TRBJ1-5; no reliable D call. V lost 1 base to trimming and J lost 2 bases, with 9 bases between them. The CDR3 has 14 residues. Germline V gene lookup returns CDR1 SQVTM and CDR2 ANQGSEA. In DNA, the CDR3 is TGCAGCGTTGAAGGGGCAGCGGGCAATCAGCCCCAGCATTTT. Translation: CSVEGAAGNQPQHF.

This sequence joins TRBV25-1 and TRBJ2-1, with TRBD2 matching 8 bases. CDR3 length: 16 amino acids. Germline V gives CDR1 MGHDK, CDR2 SYGVNS. After removal of 0 bases from V and 1 base from J, the junction contained 2 bases not matched to a gene. DNA of the CDR3: TGTGCCAGCAGTGAATATGGCGGGAGGTCCTACAATGAGCAGTTCTTC. This encodes CASSEYGGRSYNEQFF.